This T cell receptor beta chain was observed in a study of T cells in Graves' hyperthyroidism and ophthalmopathy. What was amplified from RNA transcripts were TCR beta CDR3 regions. The HTBI primer set drove a first-round RT-PCR of the TCR CDR3. TCRdb re-called the multiplex PCR reads with MiXCR, one entry per CDR3 protein. Here the sample spans around 350,000 distinct CDR3 sequences, roughly 17% being singletons. The CDR3 spans 14 residues. V shed 0 bases and J 6 bases; nucleotides not matched to a gene: 6. Germline V gene lookup returns CDR1 DFQATT and CDR2 SNEGSKA (reference sequence). Comment on this clonotype: The antigen is undetermined.

PBMCs were sourced from approximately 9.3 ml fresh peripheral blood. Study-wide findings and caveats: Blood samples included most of the expanded thyroid clonotypes exceeding 0.001. A model of 13 V-J pairs discriminated ophthalmopathy from stable hyperthyroidism.

The sequencing input was blood. This rearrangement joins TRBV20-1 to TRBJ2-7, with 9 positions matching TRBD1. This sequence was found in a woman in her 30s with Graves' hyperthyroidism that later progressed to Graves' ophthalmopathy. CDR3 in DNA: TGCAGTGCTAGAGATCTGGACAGGGGAAGCGAGCAGTACTTC. Encoded protein: CSARDLDRGSEQYF.